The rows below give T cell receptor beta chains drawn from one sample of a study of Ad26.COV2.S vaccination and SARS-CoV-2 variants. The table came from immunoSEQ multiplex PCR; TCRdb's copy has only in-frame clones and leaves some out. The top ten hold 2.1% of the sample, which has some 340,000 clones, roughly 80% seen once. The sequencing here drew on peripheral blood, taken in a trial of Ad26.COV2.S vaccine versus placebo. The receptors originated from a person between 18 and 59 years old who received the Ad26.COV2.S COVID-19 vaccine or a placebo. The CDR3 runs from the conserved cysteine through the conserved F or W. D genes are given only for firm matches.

CASSRGQGKTYEQYF TRBV27 15 TRBJ2-7 TRBD1
CASSPSTVGETQYF TRBV4-1 14 TRBJ2-5 NA
CASSQGSRNNQPQHF TRBV19 15 TRBJ1-5 NA
CASSPLKPQRLQFF TRBV27 14 TRBJ2-1 NA
CASNNRVEDIQYF TRBV2 13 TRBJ2-4 NA
CSASFSGVSYEQYF TRBV20-1 14 TRBJ2-7 NA
CASSDYPSRAYGYTF TRBV5-1 15 TRBJ1-2 NA
CASSDTGTQRSSPLHF TRBV5-6 16 TRBJ1-6 NA
CASSLQGENTGELFF TRBV11-2 15 TRBJ2-2 TRBD1
CASRRQGSTDTQYF TRBV6-5 14 TRBJ2-3 TRBD1
CASSIARTSGRNEQFF TRBV19 16 TRBJ2-1 TRBD2
CASSVSGTGGFEQFF TRBV11-2 15 TRBJ2-1 TRBD1
CSVEQQTPYEQYF TRBV29-1 13 TRBJ2-7 NA
CASSLRTGYNEQFF TRBV5-4 14 TRBJ2-1 TRBD1
CASFGTGRATEAFF TRBV6-5 14 TRBJ1-1 TRBD1
CASSQRATGLLFF TRBV3-1/TRBV3-2 13 TRBJ1-4 TRBD1
CATSDRSGSPQHF TRBV24-1 13 TRBJ1-5 NA
CASSTGFSGYTF TRBV19 12 TRBJ1-2 NA
CASSLLGETQYF TRBV14 12 TRBJ2-5 NA
CVSSLTGGFYGYTF TRBV28 14 TRBJ1-2 TRBD1
CASRRTGSSYEQYF TRBV11-1 14 TRBJ2-7 TRBD1
CASSPRGLGQETQYF TRBV11-2 15 TRBJ2-5 NA
CASSPRGETQYF TRBV12-3/TRBV12-4 12 TRBJ2-5 NA
CASRPYRGSPYEQYF TRBV6-5 15 TRBJ2-7 TRBD1
CASSAQYGYTF TRBV25-1 11 TRBJ1-2 NA
CAISEGQGRGEQYF TRBV10-3 14 TRBJ2-7 TRBD1
CASSPRTGIYNEQFF TRBV5-1 15 TRBJ2-1 TRBD1
CASSFISNQPQHF TRBV6-6 13 TRBJ1-5 NA
CSVALPINEQYF TRBV29-1 12 TRBJ2-7 NA
CASSPTTPTGEQYF TRBV7-9 14 TRBJ2-7 NA
CASNLGRFSNQPQHF TRBV19 15 TRBJ1-5 NA
CASSSPGLAGVRYEQYF TRBV7-2 17 TRBJ2-7 TRBD2
CASSRDRAEIMNTEAFF TRBV2 17 TRBJ1-1 TRBD1
CASSGLLAGDYNEQFF TRBV5-1 16 TRBJ2-1 TRBD2
CASSSPYEQYF TRBV27 11 TRBJ2-7 NA
CASSLPPQGGGRSGSQYF TRBV28 18 TRBJ2-5 NA
CASSSDGPEQYF TRBV28 12 TRBJ2-7 NA
CASSQRWPNYPGPNEKLFF TRBV14 19 TRBJ1-4 NA
CASSTTGGSNQPQHF TRBV18 15 TRBJ1-5 NA
CASSLVAGVPYNEQFF TRBV5-6 16 TRBJ2-1 NA
CASSLGQGIYEQYF TRBV2 14 TRBJ2-7 TRBD1